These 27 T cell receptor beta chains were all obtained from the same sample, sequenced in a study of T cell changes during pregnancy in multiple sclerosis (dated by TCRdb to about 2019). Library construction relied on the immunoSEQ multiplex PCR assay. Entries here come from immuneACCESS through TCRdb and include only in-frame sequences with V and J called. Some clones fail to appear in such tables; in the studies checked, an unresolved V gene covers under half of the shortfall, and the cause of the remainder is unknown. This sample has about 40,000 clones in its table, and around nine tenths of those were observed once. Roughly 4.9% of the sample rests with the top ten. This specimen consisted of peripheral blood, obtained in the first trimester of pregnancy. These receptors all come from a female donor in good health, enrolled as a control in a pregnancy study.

CDR3 sequence: CATSRRGGPTDTQYF. The CDR3 DNA is TGTGCCACCAGCCGGCGGGGGGGCCCAACAGATACGCAGTATTTT. The chain combines TRBV15 with TRBJ2-3, with 9 bases identical to TRBD2. Germline V gene sequence: CDR1 LNHNV, CDR2 YYDKDF (reference sequence). The V gene end was trimmed by 5 bases and the J gene end by 3 bases; junction bases not matched to a gene: 6. This CDR3 comprises 15 residues.

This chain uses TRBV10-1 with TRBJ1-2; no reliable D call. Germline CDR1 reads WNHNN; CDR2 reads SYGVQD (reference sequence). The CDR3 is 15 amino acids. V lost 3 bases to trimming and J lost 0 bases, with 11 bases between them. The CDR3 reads CASSESGRPNYGYTF. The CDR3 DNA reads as TGCGCCAGCAGTGAAAGTGGGAGACCTAACTATGGCTACACCTTC.

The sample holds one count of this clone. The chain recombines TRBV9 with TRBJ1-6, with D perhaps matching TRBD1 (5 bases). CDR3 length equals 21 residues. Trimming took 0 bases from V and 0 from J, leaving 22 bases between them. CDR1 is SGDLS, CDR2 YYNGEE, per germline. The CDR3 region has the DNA TGTGCCAGCAGCGTAGGGGGGGGGAAGGACCCGAAGGGCTCCTATAATTCACCCCTCCACTTT. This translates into CASSVGGGKDPKGSYNSPLHF.

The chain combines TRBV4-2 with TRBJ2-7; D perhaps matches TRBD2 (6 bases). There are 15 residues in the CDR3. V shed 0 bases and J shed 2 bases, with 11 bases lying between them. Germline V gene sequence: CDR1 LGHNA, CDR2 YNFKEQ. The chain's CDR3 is CASSQERGRTYEQYF. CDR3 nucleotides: TGTGCCAGCAGCCAAGAGCGGGGCCGAACCTACGAGCAGTACTTC.

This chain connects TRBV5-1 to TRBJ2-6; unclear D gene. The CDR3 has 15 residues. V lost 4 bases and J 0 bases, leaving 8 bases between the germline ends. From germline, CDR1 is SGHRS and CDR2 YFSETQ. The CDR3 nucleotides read TGCGCCAGCAGCACAGTTTTCTCTGGGGCCAACGTCCTGACTTTC. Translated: CASSTVFSGANVLTF.

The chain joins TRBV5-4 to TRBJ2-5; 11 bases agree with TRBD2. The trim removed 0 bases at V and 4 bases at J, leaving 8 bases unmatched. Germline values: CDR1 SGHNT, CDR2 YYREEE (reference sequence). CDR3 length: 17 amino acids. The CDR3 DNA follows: TGTGCCAGCAGCTTGGAACTAGCGGGGGTCGGGAGAGAGACCCAGTACTTC. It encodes CASSLELAGVGRETQYF.

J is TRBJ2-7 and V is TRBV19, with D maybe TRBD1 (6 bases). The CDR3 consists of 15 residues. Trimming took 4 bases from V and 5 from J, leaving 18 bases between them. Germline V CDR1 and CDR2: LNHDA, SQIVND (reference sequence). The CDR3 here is CASSTHGQPSDEQYF. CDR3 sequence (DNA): TGTGCCAGTAGTACCCATGGACAGCCGTCCGACGAGCAGTACTTC. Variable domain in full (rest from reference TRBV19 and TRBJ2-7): DGGITQSPKYLFRKEGQNVTLSCEQNLNHDAMYWYRQDPGQGLRLIYYSQIVNDFQKGDIAEGYSVSREKKESFPLTVTSAQKNPTAFYLCASSTHGQPSDEQYFGPGTRLTVT.

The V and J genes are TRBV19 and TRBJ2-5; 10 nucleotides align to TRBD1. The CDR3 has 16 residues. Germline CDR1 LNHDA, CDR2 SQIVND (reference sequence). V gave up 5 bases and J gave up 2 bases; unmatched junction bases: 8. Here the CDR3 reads CASSAAGQGMQETQYF. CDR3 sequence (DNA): TGTGCCAGTAGTGCCGCGGGACAGGGGATGCAAGAGACCCAGTACTTC.

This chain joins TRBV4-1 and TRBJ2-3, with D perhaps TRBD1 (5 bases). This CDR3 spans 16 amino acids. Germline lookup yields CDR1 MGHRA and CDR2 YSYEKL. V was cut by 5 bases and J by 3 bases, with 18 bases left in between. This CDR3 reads CASSFRLQGMTDTQYF. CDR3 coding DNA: TGCGCCAGCAGCTTCCGGCTGCAGGGTATGACAGATACGCAGTATTTT.

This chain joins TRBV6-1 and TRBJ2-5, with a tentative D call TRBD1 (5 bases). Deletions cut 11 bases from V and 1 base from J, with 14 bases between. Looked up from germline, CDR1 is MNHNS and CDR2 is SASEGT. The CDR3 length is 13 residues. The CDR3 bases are TGTGCCGGGTCCAGGGTGCCCCAAGAGACCCAGTACTTC. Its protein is CAGSRVPQETQYF.

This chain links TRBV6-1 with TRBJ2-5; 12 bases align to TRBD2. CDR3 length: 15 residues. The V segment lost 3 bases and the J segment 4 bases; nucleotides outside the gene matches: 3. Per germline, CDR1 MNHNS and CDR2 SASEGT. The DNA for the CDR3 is TGTGCCAGCAGTGACGCTAGCGGGGGGGCAGAGACCCAGTACTTC. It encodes CASSDASGGAETQYF.

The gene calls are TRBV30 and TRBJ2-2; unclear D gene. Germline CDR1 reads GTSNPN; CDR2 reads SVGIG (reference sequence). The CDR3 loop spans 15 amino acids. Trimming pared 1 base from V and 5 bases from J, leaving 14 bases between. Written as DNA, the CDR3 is TGTGCCTGGAGTGGTCTAGATGGAAATACCGGGGAGCTGTTTTTT. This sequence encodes CAWSGLDGNTGELFF. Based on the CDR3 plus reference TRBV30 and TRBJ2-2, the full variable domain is SQTIHQWPATLVQPVGSPLSLECTVEGTSNPNLYWYRQAAGRGLQLLFYSVGIGQISSEVPQNLSASRPQDRQFILSSKKLLLSDSGFYLCAWSGLDGNTGELFFGEGSRLTVL.

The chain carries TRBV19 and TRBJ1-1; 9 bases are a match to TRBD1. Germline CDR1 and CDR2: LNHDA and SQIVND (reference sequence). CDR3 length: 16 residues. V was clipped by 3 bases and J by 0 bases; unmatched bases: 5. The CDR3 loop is CASSMGTGFMNTEAFF. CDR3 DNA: TGTGCCAGTAGTATGGGGACAGGGTTTATGAACACTGAAGCTTTCTTT. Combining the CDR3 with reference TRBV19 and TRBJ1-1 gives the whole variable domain DGGITQSPKYLFRKEGQNVTLSCEQNLNHDAMYWYRQDPGQGLRLIYYSQIVNDFQKGDIAEGYSVSREKKESFPLTVTSAQKNPTAFYLCASSMGTGFMNTEAFFGQGTRLTVV.

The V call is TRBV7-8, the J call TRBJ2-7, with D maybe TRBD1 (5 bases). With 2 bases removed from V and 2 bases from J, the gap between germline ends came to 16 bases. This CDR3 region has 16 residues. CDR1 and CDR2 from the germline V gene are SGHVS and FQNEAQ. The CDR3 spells CASSLSQGMGTYEQYF. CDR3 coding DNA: TGTGCCAGCAGCTTATCCCAGGGAATGGGAACCTACGAGCAGTACTTC.

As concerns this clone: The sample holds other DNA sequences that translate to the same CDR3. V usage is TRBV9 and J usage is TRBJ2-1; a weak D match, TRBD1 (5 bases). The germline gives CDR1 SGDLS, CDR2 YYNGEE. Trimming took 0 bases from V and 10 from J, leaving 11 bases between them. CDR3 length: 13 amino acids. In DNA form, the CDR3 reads TGTGCCAGCAGCGTAGCTCAGGGAAGCGAGCAGTTCTTC. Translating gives CASSVAQGSEQFF.

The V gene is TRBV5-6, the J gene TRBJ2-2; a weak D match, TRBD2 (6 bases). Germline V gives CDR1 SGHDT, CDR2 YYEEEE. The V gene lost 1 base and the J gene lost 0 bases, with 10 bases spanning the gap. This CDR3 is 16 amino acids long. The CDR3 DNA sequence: TGTGCCAGCAGCTTGTGGGGGGTTCCGAACACCGGGGAGCTGTTTTTT. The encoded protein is CASSLWGVPNTGELFF.

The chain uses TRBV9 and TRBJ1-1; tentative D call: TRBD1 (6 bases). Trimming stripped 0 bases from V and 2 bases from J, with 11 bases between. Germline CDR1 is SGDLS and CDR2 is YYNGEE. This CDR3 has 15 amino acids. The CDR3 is CASSVAAGANTEAFF. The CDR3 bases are TGTGCCAGCAGCGTAGCCGCAGGGGCTAACACTGAAGCTTTCTTT.

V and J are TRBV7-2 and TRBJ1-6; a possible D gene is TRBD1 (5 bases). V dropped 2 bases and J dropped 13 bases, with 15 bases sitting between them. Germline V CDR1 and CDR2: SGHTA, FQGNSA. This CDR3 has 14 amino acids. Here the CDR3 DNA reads TGTGCCAGCAGCTTAACGGGGGAATTCTCGCCCCTCCACTTT. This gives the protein CASSLTGEFSPLHF. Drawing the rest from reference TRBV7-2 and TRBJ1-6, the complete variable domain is GAGVSQSPSNKVTEKGKDVELRCDPISGHTALYWYRQSLGQGLEFLIYFQGNSAPDKSGLPSDRFSAERTGGSVSTLTIQRTQQEDSAVYLCASSLTGEFSPLHFGNGTRLTVT.

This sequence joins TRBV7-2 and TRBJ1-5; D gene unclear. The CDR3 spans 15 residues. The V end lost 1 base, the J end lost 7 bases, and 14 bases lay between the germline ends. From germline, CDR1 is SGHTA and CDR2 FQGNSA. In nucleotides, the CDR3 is TGTGCCAGCAGCTTAGGCGCGGGAAGAGGCCAGCCCCAGCATTTT. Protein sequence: CASSLGAGRGQPQHF. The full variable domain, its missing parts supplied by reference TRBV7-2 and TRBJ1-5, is GAGVSQSPSNKVTEKGKDVELRCDPISGHTALYWYRQSLGQGLEFLIYFQGNSAPDKSGLPSDRFSAERTGGSVSTLTIQRTQQEDSAVYLCASSLGAGRGQPQHFGDGTRLSIL.

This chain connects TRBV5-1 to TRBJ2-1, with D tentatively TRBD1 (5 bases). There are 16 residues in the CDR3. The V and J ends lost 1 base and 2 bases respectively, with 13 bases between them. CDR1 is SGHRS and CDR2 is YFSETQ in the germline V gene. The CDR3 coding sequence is TGCGCCAGCAGCTTGCCTCGACAGCCCCCCTACAATGAGCAGTTCTTC. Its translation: CASSLPRQPPYNEQFF.

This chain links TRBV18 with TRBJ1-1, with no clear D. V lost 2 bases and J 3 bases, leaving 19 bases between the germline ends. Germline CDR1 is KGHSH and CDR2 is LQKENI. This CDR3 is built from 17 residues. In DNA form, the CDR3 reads TGTGCCAGCTCACCAAGGTCTTCAGGCCCTCGCGACACTGAAGCTTTCTTT. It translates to CASSPRSSGPRDTEAFF.

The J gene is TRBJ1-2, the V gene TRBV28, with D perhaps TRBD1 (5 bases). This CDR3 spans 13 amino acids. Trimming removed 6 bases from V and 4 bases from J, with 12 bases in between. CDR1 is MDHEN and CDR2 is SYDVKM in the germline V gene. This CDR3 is CASSRTPSYGYTF. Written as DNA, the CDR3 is TGTGCCAGCAGCCGGACACCTTCCTATGGCTACACCTTC.

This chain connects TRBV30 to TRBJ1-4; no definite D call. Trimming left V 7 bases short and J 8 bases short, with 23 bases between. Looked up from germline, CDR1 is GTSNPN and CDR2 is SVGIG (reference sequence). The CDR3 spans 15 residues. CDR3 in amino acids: CAFFSQPDSREKLFF. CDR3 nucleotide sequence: TGTGCCTTCTTCAGTCAACCGGACTCCAGAGAAAAACTGTTTTTT.

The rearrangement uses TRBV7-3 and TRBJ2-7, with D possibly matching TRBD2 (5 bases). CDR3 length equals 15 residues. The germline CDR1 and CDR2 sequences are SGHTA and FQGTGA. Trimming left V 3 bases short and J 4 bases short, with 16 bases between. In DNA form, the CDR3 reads TGTGCCAGCAGCTTGAGGGCCGGGGAAAAATACGAGCAGTACTTC. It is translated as CASSLRAGEKYEQYF.

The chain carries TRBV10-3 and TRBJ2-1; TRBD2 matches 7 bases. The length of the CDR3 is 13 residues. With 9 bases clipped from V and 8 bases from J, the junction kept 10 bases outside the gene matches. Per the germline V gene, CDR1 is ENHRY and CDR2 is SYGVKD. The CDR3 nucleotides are TGTGCCATATGGGAGGGCGGACTCGATGAGCAGTTCTTC. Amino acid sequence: CAIWEGGLDEQFF.

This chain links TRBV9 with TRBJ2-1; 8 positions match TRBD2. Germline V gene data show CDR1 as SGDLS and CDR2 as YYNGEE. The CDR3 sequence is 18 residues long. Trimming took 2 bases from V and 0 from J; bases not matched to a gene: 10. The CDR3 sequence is CASSVSLAGLSSYNEQFF. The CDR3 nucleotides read TGTGCCAGCAGCGTCAGTCTAGCGGGCCTAAGCTCCTACAATGAGCAGTTCTTC.

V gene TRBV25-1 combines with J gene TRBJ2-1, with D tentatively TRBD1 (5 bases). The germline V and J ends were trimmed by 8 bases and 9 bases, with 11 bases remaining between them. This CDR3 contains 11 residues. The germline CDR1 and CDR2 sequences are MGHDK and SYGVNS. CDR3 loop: CASRLGREQFF. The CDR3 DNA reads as TGTGCCAGCCGCTTGGGGCGTGAGCAGTTCTTC.